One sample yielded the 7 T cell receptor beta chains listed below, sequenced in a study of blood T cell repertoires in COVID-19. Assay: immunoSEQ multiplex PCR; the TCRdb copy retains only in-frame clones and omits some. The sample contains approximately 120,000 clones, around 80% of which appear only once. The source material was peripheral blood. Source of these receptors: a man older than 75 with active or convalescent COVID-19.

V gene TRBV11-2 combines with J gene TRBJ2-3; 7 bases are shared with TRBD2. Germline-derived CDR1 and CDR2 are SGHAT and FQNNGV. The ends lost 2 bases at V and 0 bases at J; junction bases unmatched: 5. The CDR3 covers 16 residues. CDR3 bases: TGTGCCAGCAGCTTATACGGACTAGTTAGCACAGATACGCAGTATTTT. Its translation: CASSLYGLVSTDTQYF.

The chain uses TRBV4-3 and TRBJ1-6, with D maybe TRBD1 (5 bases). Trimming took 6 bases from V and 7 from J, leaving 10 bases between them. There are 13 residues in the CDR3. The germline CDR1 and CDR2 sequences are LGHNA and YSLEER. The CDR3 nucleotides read TGCGCCAGCAGGCGGGACGGCAATTCACCCCTCCACTTT. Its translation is CASRRDGNSPLHF.

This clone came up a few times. CDR3 residues: CASSLYGSSGNTIYF. CDR3 nucleotide sequence: TGTGCCAGCAGCTTATATGGTAGCTCTGGAAACACCATATATTTT. V and J are TRBV7-2 and TRBJ1-3; the D is unclear. CDR1 SGHTA and CDR2 FQGNSA come from the germline V gene. The CDR3 has 15 residues. The ends were cut back, 2 bases at V and 0 bases at J, with 8 bases in the middle.

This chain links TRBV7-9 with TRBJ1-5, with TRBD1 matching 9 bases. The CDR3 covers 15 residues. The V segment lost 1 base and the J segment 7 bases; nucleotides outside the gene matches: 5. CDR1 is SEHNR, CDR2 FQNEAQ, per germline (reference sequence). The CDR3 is CASSLGQGEDQPQHF. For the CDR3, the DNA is TGTGCCAGCAGCTTAGGACAGGGGGAAGACCAGCCCCAGCATTTT. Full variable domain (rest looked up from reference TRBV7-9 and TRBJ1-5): DTGVSQNPRHKITKRGQNVTFRCDPISEHNRLYWYRQTLGQGPEFLTYFQNEAQLEKSRLLSDRFSAERPKGSFSTLEIQRTEQGDSAMYLCASSLGQGEDQPQHFGDGTRLSIL.

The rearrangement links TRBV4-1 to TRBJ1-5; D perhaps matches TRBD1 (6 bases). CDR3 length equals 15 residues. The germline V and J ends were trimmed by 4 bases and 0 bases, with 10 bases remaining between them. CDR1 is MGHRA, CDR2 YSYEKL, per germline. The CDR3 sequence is CASSPTGISNQPQHF. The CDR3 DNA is TGCGCCAGCAGCCCAACAGGGATTAGCAATCAGCCCCAGCATTTT.

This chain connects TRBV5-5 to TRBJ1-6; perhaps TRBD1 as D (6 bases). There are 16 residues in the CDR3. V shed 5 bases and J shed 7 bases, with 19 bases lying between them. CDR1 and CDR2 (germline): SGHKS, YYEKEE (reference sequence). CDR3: CASSLMPQGSNSPLHF. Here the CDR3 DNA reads TGTGCCAGCAGTCTAATGCCGCAGGGGTCGAATTCACCCCTCCACTTT.

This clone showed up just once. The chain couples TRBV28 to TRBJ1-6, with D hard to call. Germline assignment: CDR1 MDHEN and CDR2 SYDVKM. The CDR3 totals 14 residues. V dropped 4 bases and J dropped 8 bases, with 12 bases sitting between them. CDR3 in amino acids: CASSSANSHSPLHF. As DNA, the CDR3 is TGTGCCAGCAGTTCCGCGAATAGCCATTCACCCCTCCACTTT.